Listed here are 20 T cell receptor beta chains from one sample, sequenced in a study of identical twins. Each CDR3 protein gets one entry after TCRdb re-called the 5' RACE reads with MiXCR. The table includes around 470,000 distinct CDR3 sequences, over 12% detected once. These data were likewise used in another study, on yellow fever vaccine responses in identical twins.

Source material: CD4+ T cells sorted from blood. These TCRs come from a woman aged 18-29 years in good health.

The chain links TRBV20-1 to TRBJ2-1; maybe TRBD1 (6 bases). The CDR3 extends over 14 amino acids. Trimming stripped 1 base from V and 6 bases from J, with 13 bases between. Germline V gene lookup returns CDR1 DFQATT and CDR2 SNEGSKA (reference sequence). The CDR3 sequence is CSARGLRDTNEQFF. CDR3 sequence (DNA): TGCAGTGCTAGAGGTCTCCGGGACACCAATGAGCAGTTCTTC.

This clonotype has just a few counts. This chain uses TRBV11-2 with TRBJ2-1; TRBD1 might be the D (6 bases). Germline values: CDR1 SGHAT, CDR2 FQNNGV. The CDR3 is 15 amino acids. The V gene lost 5 bases and the J gene lost 0 bases, with 11 bases spanning the gap. The CDR3 DNA sequence: TGTGCCAGCAGCCTTCTAGGGGGCTCCTACAATGAGCAGTTCTTC. Residues: CASSLLGGSYNEQFF. Complete variable domain (other parts from reference TRBV11-2 and TRBJ2-1): EAGVAQSPRYKIIEKRQSVAFWCNPISGHATLYWYQQILGQGPKLLIQFQNNGVVDDSQLPKDRFSAERLKGVDSTLKIQPAKLEDSAVYLCASSLLGGSYNEQFFGPGTRLTVL.

V and J are TRBV27 and TRBJ2-2, with 7 bases matching TRBD2. Germline values: CDR1 MNHEY, CDR2 SMNVEV (reference sequence). This CDR3 spans 15 amino acids. The ends lost 1 base at V and 6 bases at J; junction bases unmatched: 5. Written as DNA, the CDR3 is TGTGCCAGCAGTTTATTACCGGGGGGTCCCGGGGAGCTGTTTTTT. This encodes CASSLLPGGPGELFF.

The table lists this clonotype with many counts. V gene TRBV12-3 or TRBV12-4 combines with J gene TRBJ2-3; a possible D gene is TRBD2 (6 bases). V was shortened by 5 bases and J by 7 bases, with 13 bases between the two germline ends. The CDR3 sequence is 13 residues long. The CDR3 sequence: CASSLVAGNTQYF. The CDR3 bases are TGTGCCAGCAGTCTAGTGGCGGGAAATACGCAGTATTTT.

A few counts support this clonotype. This chain joins TRBV10-1 and TRBJ2-1; D ambiguous. The germline V and J ends were trimmed by 9 bases and 2 bases, with 11 bases remaining between them. Germline values: CDR1 WNHNN, CDR2 SYGVQD (reference sequence). The CDR3 consists of 13 residues. CDR3 in DNA: TGCGCCAGACCCTCCCCTACCTACAATGAGCAGTTCTTC. Translation gives CARPSPTYNEQFF.

This clonotype was counted at least ten times. The CDR3 sequence: CATSEDRGLADYEQYF. CDR3 nucleotide sequence: TGTGCCACCAGTGAGGACCGGGGACTAGCTGATTACGAGCAGTACTTC. This rearrangement joins TRBV24-1 to TRBJ2-7; 9 bases agree with TRBD2. Germline V lookup: CDR1 KGHDR, CDR2 SFDVKD. There are 16 residues in the CDR3. Germline trimming cut 4 bases from V and 4 bases from J; bases unmatched to any gene: 10.

This clonotype was picked up a small number of times. J is TRBJ2-1 and V is TRBV7-9; no clear D. Looked up from germline, CDR1 is SEHNR and CDR2 is FQNEAQ (reference sequence). The V gene lost 5 bases and the J gene lost 7 bases, with 21 bases spanning the gap. The CDR3 spans 16 residues. The CDR3 DNA is TGTGCCAGCAGCGAAGGAAAAGGCCACTTCAAAAATGAGCAGTTCTTC. It yields the protein CASSEGKGHFKNEQFF.

J is TRBJ2-6 and V is TRBV28; D unclear. The germline V gene has CDR1 MDHEN and CDR2 SYDVKM. Deletions cut 6 bases from V and 7 bases from J, with 16 bases between. This CDR3 spans 15 amino acids. CDR3 amino acids: CASSPLYPRANVLTF. For the CDR3, the DNA is TGTGCCAGCAGCCCCCTTTATCCCCGAGCCAACGTCCTGACTTTC.

CDR3 amino acids: CASSQGDRVSGYTF. The CDR3 bases are TGTGCCAGCAGCCAAGGGGACAGGGTCTCTGGCTACACCTTC. V usage is TRBV7-3 and J usage is TRBJ1-2, with 9 bases lining up with TRBD1. The CDR3 contains 14 residues. V was clipped by 5 bases and J by 7 bases; unmatched bases: 8. The germline CDR1 and CDR2 sequences are SGHTA and FQGTGA.

This clonotype was counted ten times or more. The rearrangement links TRBV4-3 to TRBJ1-5; 11 bases match TRBD1. V gave up 5 bases and J gave up 9 bases; unmatched junction bases: 9. CDR3 length: 15 residues. Germline V CDR1 and CDR2: LGHNA, YSLEER. CDR3 loop: CASSTAAGTGGPQHF. The CDR3 DNA is TGCGCCAGCAGCACCGCCGCCGGGACAGGGGGGCCCCAGCATTTT.

This clonotype was seen only a few times. The chain carries TRBV5-1 and TRBJ2-3; 10 nucleotides agree with TRBD1. Trimming took 2 bases from V and 4 from J; bases not matched to a gene: 4. This CDR3 contains 15 residues. Germline assignment: CDR1 SGHRS and CDR2 YFSETQ. The CDR3: CASSLRQGASDTQYF. The CDR3 DNA reads TGCGCCAGCAGCTTACGACAGGGGGCATCAGATACGCAGTATTTT. The full variable domain, its missing parts supplied by reference TRBV5-1 and TRBJ2-3, is KAGVTQTPRYLIKTRGQQVTLSCSPISGHRSVSWYQQTPGQGLQFLFEYFSETQRNKGNFPGRFSGRQFSNSRSEMNVSTLELGDSALYLCASSLRQGASDTQYFGPGTRLTVL.

The chain links TRBV24-1 to TRBJ2-1; the D gene could be TRBD1 or TRBD2 (6 bases each). The germline gives CDR1 KGHDR, CDR2 SFDVKD. This CDR3 is 15 amino acids long. V was clipped by 5 bases and J by 5 bases, with 15 bases between them. CDR3 coding DNA: TGTGCCACCAGTGGGGTTCCGGAGGGGGACAATGAGCAGTTCTTC. It encodes CATSGVPEGDNEQFF.

This clonotype came up many times. The chain recombines TRBV3-1 with TRBJ1-2; TRBD1 is a possible D gene (6 bases). V lost 1 base and J 5 bases, leaving 11 bases between the germline ends. The CDR3 extends over 14 amino acids. The V gene's germline CDR1 is LGHDT and CDR2 YNNKEL (reference sequence). The CDR3 loop is CASSQGGTFYGYTF. The CDR3 DNA reads as TGTGCCAGCAGCCAAGGGGGGACATTTTATGGCTACACCTTC.

This clonotype appeared a few times. The V call is TRBV7-2, the J call TRBJ2-1; D remains unclear. V shed 5 bases and J shed 6 bases, with 5 bases lying between them. Germline values: CDR1 SGHTA, CDR2 FQGNSA. This CDR3 has 11 amino acids. The CDR3, as DNA: TGTGCCAGCAGCCCTTTCAATGAGCAGTTCTTC. It specifies CASSPFNEQFF.

This clonotype was found a few times. V and J are TRBV27 and TRBJ2-7; no firm D call. Germline CDR1 reads MNHEY; CDR2 reads SMNVEV (reference sequence). The CDR3 extends over 14 amino acids. The V end was cut by 6 bases, the J end by 3 bases, with 15 bases between. CDR3 loop: CASRPQGGYYEQYF. The CDR3 DNA sequence: TGTGCCAGCAGACCCCAAGGCGGTTACTACGAGCAGTACTTC.

The chain uses TRBV6-2 or TRBV6-3 and TRBJ2-5; no definite D call. From germline, CDR1 is MNHEY and CDR2 SVGEGT. V was shortened by 6 bases and J by 0 bases, with 5 bases between the two germline ends. The CDR3 covers 12 residues. The CDR3 DNA sequence: TGTGCCAGCAGGAGCAACCAAGAGACCCAGTACTTC. Translating gives CASRSNQETQYF.

This clonotype came up a few times. DNA for the CDR3: TGTGCCAGCAGAGACAGGGGGCTCATCTACGAGCAGTACTTC. Translated, it gives CASRDRGLIYEQYF. This chain connects TRBV2 to TRBJ2-7; TRBD1 matches at 10 bases. From germline, CDR1 is SNHLY and CDR2 FYNNEI. Trimming took 6 bases from V and 3 from J; bases not matched to a gene: 5. The CDR3 totals 14 residues.

V is TRBV13 and J is TRBJ2-5, with D perhaps matching TRBD1 (5 bases). The V end was cut by 5 bases, the J end by 1 base, with 14 bases between. Germline CDR1 reads PRHDT; CDR2 reads FYEKMQ (reference sequence). The CDR3 contains 15 residues. The CDR3 bases are TGTGCCAGCAGCCCCGCGACAGCTTTCCAAGAGACCCAGTACTTC. Protein: CASSPATAFQETQYF.

The chain couples TRBV2 to TRBJ2-7; no firm D call. The CDR3 covers 13 residues. Trimming pared 5 bases from V and 5 bases from J, leaving 13 bases between. The V gene's germline CDR1 is SNHLY and CDR2 FYNNEI. CDR3 amino acids: CASSFPRRNEQYF. CDR3 DNA: TGTGCCAGCAGTTTTCCTCGGAGAAACGAGCAGTACTTC.

In its sample, this clonotype was seen a few times. The chain is built from TRBV28 and TRBJ2-2; D possibly uses TRBD1 or TRBD2 (6 bases each). CDR1 MDHEN and CDR2 SYDVKM come from the germline V gene. The CDR3 has 19 amino acids. Trimming removed 5 bases at V and 8 bases at J, with 30 bases between. CDR3: CASSLTPGPRLGGGGELFF. The CDR3 nucleotides are TGTGCCAGCAGTCTCACCCCAGGCCCTCGACTAGGGGGAGGAGGGGAGCTGTTTTTT.